This T cell receptor (beta chain) was retrieved from a study of OX40 agonist ivuxolimab in advanced cancers. For the study at large: Each patient was given ivuxolimab into a vein every 2 weeks, at 0.01 to 10 mg/kg. General study results and limits: Relative to CD4+ cells, CD8+ T cells on average had more expanded clones.

On this clone: Its matching antigen is unknown.

J lost 4 bases, V lost 2 bases, and 8 bases had no gene match. CDR3 length: 16 amino acids. Germline V gives CDR1 SGHNT, CDR2 YYREEE (reference sequence). Method: immunoSEQ multiplex PCR; TCRdb's copy keeps in-frame clones and lacks some. The data show 60,000 to 80,000 clones, about nine tenths seen once. The chain recombines TRBV5-4 with TRBJ2-2, with 7 bases lining up with TRBD1. This sequence was found in an adult with an advanced solid tumor such as melanoma, head and neck, liver or kidney cancer. The sequences come from CD4+ or CD8+ T cells sorted from blood, collected in a trial of the OX40 agonist ivuxolimab. The CDR3 reads CASSLSRDRITGELFF. The CDR3 DNA follows: TGTGCCAGCAGCTTATCCCGGGACAGAATCACCGGGGAGCTGTTTTTT.